This T cell receptor (beta chain) is drawn from a study of shared clonotypes between healthy human individuals. This clone was seen just once. CD45RO-negative, CCR7-positively selected cells formed the naive CD8 fraction, excluding terminally differentiated effector memory CD45RA+ cells. This table comes from immunoSEQ multiplex PCR, and its TCRdb copy is limited to in-frame clones, with some not included. The sample includes 650,000 to 800,000 clones, just over 90% of them seen just once. The germline gives CDR1 LNHDA, CDR2 SQIVND (reference sequence). V shed 5 bases and J shed 7 bases, with 14 bases lying between them. The CDR3 is made up of 13 amino acids.

The receptor was isolated from a man aged 25 to 40 in good health. The specimen was naive CD8+ T cells sorted from blood. The gene calls are TRBV19 and TRBJ1-1, with D possibly TRBD1 on 5 matching bases. The CDR3 here is CASSPSPGVEAFF. The CDR3 nucleotides are TGTGCCAGTAGTCCCTCGCCGGGGGTTGAAGCTTTCTTT.